These T cell receptor beta chains were read from a single sample in a study of blood T cell repertoires in COVID-19. The protocol was immunoSEQ multiplex PCR, while the TCRdb copy is restricted to in-frame clones and leaves out a portion. The data contain roughly 260,000 clones, roughly nine tenths of them singletons. Material: peripheral blood. All receptors come from a man aged 55 to 70 who had recovered from COVID-19. Both conserved end residues are part of each CDR3. A D gene is named only where the DNA matches it firmly. Only part of the rows carry a size: once, few, many, or a class if the clone is expanded.

>TRBV7-2|TRBD1|TRBJ2-2|.
CASSVSAGGNTGELFF
TGTGCCAGCAGCGTTTCTGCAGGGGGCAACACCGGGGAGCTGTTTTTT
>TRBV7-3|.|TRBJ2-2|.
CASSFGGNGELFF
TGTGCCAGCAGCTTTGGGGGGAACGGGGAGCTGTTTTTT
>TRBV5-4|.|TRBJ2-6|.
CASSSLRGSGANVLTF
TGTGCCAGCAGCTCGTTAAGGGGCTCTGGGGCCAACGTCCTGACTTTC
>TRBV16|.|TRBJ1-2|.
CASSQGGNRGNYGYTF
TGTGCCAGCAGCCAAGGGGGCAATCGGGGCAACTATGGCTACACCTTC
>TRBV7-8|TRBD1|TRBJ1-5|.
CASSAQGWQPQHF
TGTGCCAGCAGCGCACAGGGGTGGCAGCCCCAGCATTTT
>TRBV29-1|.|TRBJ2-2|.
CSVALTYGGELFF
TGCAGCGTCGCCCTCACTTACGGCGGGGAGCTGTTTTTT
>TRBV5-4|TRBD2|TRBJ2-7|.
CASSRGGQGNEQYF
TGTGCCAGCAGCCGCGGGGGGCAGGGTAACGAGCAGTACTTC
>TRBV24-1|TRBD1|TRBJ1-5|.
CATSSTGGGQPQHF
TGTGCCACCTCTTCCACAGGGGGCGGCCAGCCCCAGCATTTT
>TRBV19|TRBD1|TRBJ1-3|.
CASRGTGTGNTIYF
TGTGCCAGTAGAGGGACAGGGACTGGAAACACCATATATTTT
>TRBV7-3|.|TRBJ1-2|.
CASSLWQGSGYTF
TGTGCCAGCAGCTTATGGCAGGGGAGCGGCTACACCTTC
>TRBV5-1|.|TRBJ2-7|.
CASSPGTLSSYEQYF
TGCGCCAGCAGTCCCGGGACATTAAGCTCCTACGAGCAGTACTTC
>TRBV19|TRBD1|TRBJ2-5|.
CASSSRDRGYQETQYF
TGTGCCAGTAGTTCCCGGGACAGGGGGTACCAAGAGACCCAGTACTTC
>TRBV24-1|TRBD1|TRBJ1-2|.
CATKTDRDSYGYTF
TGTGCCACCAAAACCGACAGGGACTCCTATGGCTACACCTTC
>TRBV9|TRBD2|TRBJ2-5|.
CASSEGLAGQETQYF
TGTGCCAGCAGCGAGGGACTAGCGGGGCAAGAGACCCAGTACTTC
>TRBV13|.|TRBJ2-2|.
CASSTGSTGELFF
TGTGCCAGCAGCACAGGATCCACCGGGGAGCTGTTTTTT
>TRBV5-1|.|TRBJ2-1|.
CASSLVSAPYNEQFF
TGCGCCAGCAGCTTGGTAAGCGCGCCCTACAATGAGCAGTTCTTC
>TRBV9|.|TRBJ2-5|.
CASSVAGAWEETQYF
TGTGCCAGCAGCGTAGCGGGTGCGTGGGAAGAGACCCAGTACTTC
>TRBV12-2|.|TRBJ2-1|.
CASRLYSGVANEQFF
TGTGCAAGTCGCTTATATTCGGGGGTGGCCAATGAGCAGTTCTTC
>TRBV4-2|TRBD2|TRBJ2-1|.
CASSQVRGGYEQFF
TGTGCCAGCAGCCAAGTTCGGGGAGGGTACGAGCAGTTCTTC
>TRBV7-9|.|TRBJ1-2|.
CASSSILEFDGYTF
TGTGCCAGCAGCTCAATTTTAGAGTTCGATGGCTACACCTTC
>TRBV7-9|TRBD2|TRBJ2-2|.
CASSQTSGGPHGELFF
TGTGCCAGCAGCCAGACTAGCGGGGGGCCCCATGGGGAGCTGTTTTTT
>TRBV3-1/TRBV3-2|.|TRBJ2-5|once
CASSQVTRGEETQYF
TGTGCCAGCAGCCAAGTTACCAGGGGGGAAGAGACCCAGTACTTC
>TRBV4-2|TRBD1|TRBJ1-2|.
CASSVRDRGVDYGYTF
TGTGCCAGCAGCGTCCGGGACAGGGGTGTTGACTATGGCTACACCTTC
>TRBV6-1|.|TRBJ1-6|.
CASSESSTPLHF
TGTGCCAGCAGTGAGTCCAGTACACCCCTCCACTTT
>TRBV19|.|TRBJ2-5|.
CASSIAGVPETQYF
TGTGCCAGTAGTATAGCGGGGGTCCCAGAGACCCAGTACTTC
>TRBV18|.|TRBJ1-2|.
CASSPPVVEYGYTF
TGTGCCAGCTCACCTCCGGTAGTAGAGTATGGCTACACCTTC
>TRBV7-9|TRBD1|TRBJ1-2|once
CASSLREDRGESFYGYTF
TGTGCCAGCAGCTTAAGGGAGGACAGGGGCGAAAGCTTTTATGGCTACACCTTC
>TRBV4-1|TRBD1|TRBJ2-7|.
CASSSYGTGASYEQYF
TGCGCCAGCAGCTCCTACGGGACAGGGGCCTCCTACGAGCAGTACTTC
>TRBV6-5|TRBD1|TRBJ2-5|.
CASSGTAQETQYF
TGTGCCAGCAGCGGGACAGCCCAAGAGACCCAGTACTTC
>TRBV6-2/TRBV6-3|.|TRBJ2-3|.
CASSYNGDTQYF
TGTGCCAGCAGTTACAACGGGGATACGCAGTATTTT
>TRBV5-6|TRBD1|TRBJ1-1|few
CASSSPGQGGTEAFF
TGTGCCAGCAGTTCCCCCGGACAGGGGGGTACTGAAGCTTTCTTT
>TRBV5-4|TRBD2|TRBJ2-3|.
CASSWGDYTDTQYF
TGTGCCAGCAGCTGGGGGGACTACACAGATACGCAGTATTTT
>TRBV5-5|TRBD2|TRBJ2-7|.
CASSGTSGDYEQYF
TGTGCCAGCAGCGGGACTAGCGGGGACTACGAGCAGTACTTC
>TRBV19|.|TRBJ1-3|.
CATLNRAGNTIYF
TGTGCCACCCTTAACAGGGCTGGAAACACCATATATTTT
>TRBV19|.|TRBJ1-4|.
CASSIAQESEKLFF
TGTGCCAGTAGTATCGCTCAGGAATCAGAAAAACTGTTTTTT
>TRBV5-1|.|TRBJ2-7|.
CASSRDSYYEQYF
TGCGCCAGCAGCCGCGACAGCTACTACGAGCAGTACTTC
>TRBV4-1|TRBD1|TRBJ1-1|.
CASSHPGQGSTEAFF
TGCGCCAGCAGCCACCCGGGACAGGGGAGCACTGAAGCTTTCTTT
>TRBV11-2|TRBD2|TRBJ2-5|once
CASSRLSSGGSETQYF
TGTGCCAGCAGCCGTCTATCTAGCGGGGGGTCGGAGACCCAGTACTTC
>TRBV7-3|.|TRBJ2-3|.
CASSRGSTDTQYF
TGTGCCAGCAGCCGCGGAAGTACAGATACGCAGTATTTT
>TRBV19|TRBD2|TRBJ2-5|.
CATKRGPKQETQYF
TGTGCCACAAAGCGGGGGCCAAAGCAAGAGACCCAGTACTTC
>TRBV2|TRBD2|TRBJ2-5|.
CASSEGWRGGWETQYF
TGTGCCAGCAGTGAAGGTTGGCGGGGGGGCTGGGAGACCCAGTACTTC
>TRBV14|.|TRBJ2-2|.
CASSQVFSGELFF
TGTGCCAGCAGCCAAGTATTCTCCGGGGAGCTGTTTTTT